This T cell receptor beta chain was profiled in a study of cytomegalovirus exposure and HLA in healthy donors listed by TCRdb under 2017. Study-wide context: According to an earlier analysis of a few hundred of the donors, some 170 million T cells yielded roughly 110 million unique TCR beta sequences and 250 to 350 Gb of sequence data. Typing coverage differed by locus: A, B, C, DRB1 and DQB1 were typed in roughly 620-640 donors, DQA1 in 522, DPA1 in around 580, and DPB1 in around 440. To predict cytomegalovirus infection status, the study combined high-throughput TCR immunosequencing, statistical association of individual TCRs with disease status, and machine learning. Donor age, sex, ethnicity and CMV serostatus were compiled together with the repertoire data. Every discovery cohort repertoire had been produced on one sequencing platform. To decide whether each TCR beta V gene segment behaved as functional or pseudogenic, an earlier analysis of approximately 620 of the donors relied on high-throughput TCR beta sequencing. A later genetic analysis used genome-wide SNP genotypes for about three fifths of the 666 donors, treating that subset as a discovery cohort. Approximately 300 gigabases of sequencing data and approximately 93 million unique TCR sequences were included in an early release covering around 650 HLA-typed donors. The study aimed to test whether signatures of past pathogen exposure could be identified by cataloging public T cell receptors. Using immunosequencing, the study profiled T cell repertoires from some 670 subjects and related those repertoires to cytomegalovirus serostatus. The genetic ancestry cluster associated with self-reported Caucasian donors included 80% to 90% of the roughly 360 genotyped donors. On average, around 240,000 unique TCR beta nucleotide sequences were sequenced per donor among more than 350 genotyped donors of the cohort, with 15% to 20% of those sequences being non-productive. In a later analysis, previously published TCR beta repertoires from about 640 donors were re-analyzed and high-resolution HLA genotyping was added so that TCR occurrence patterns could be studied. HLA typing covered class I and class II loci at four-digit resolution. Along with the approximately 700-subject first cohort, a separate validation cohort of approximately 110 different subjects was used. Roughly 5 DR-DQ haplotypes were handled as single units for association and clustering because linkage in the cohort was strong. In the later analysis, no new phenotypic data were used to find candidate immune exposures; instead, reliance was placed on TCR beta sequences and their occurrence across donors.

Overall study results and their limits: According to a later analysis, parvovirus B19, influenza, CMV and Epstein-Barr virus appeared linked to several top co-occurrence clusters. In a later analysis, most CMV-associated TCR beta chains were found to appear HLA-restricted, with HLA associations seemingly driven largely by CMV exposure. In a later analysis, the rate of TCR association differed among HLA loci, with DRB1 alleles having the most associated TCRs and HLA-C alleles having the fewest. The only immune exposure information available for the cohort was CMV serostatus. The earlier analysis of approximately 560 of the donors excluded 15 to 20 rarely observed V segments, including chromosome 9 orphons, because counts were too low. A further reported finding was that TCR beta sequences accurately predicted the HLA-A and HLA-B alleles for most subjects in the first cohort. When HLA alleles, especially DR and DQ, strongly co-occurred, attributing TCR associations to individual alleles was difficult. The study listed 150 to 200 TCR beta chains as associated with cytomegalovirus. Because HLA typing was missing for some donors at each locus, association tests included only the typed subset. The presence/absence analyses assumed that sequencing depth was roughly uniform across donors, and that assumption may not be true. In an earlier analysis of around 600 of the donors, most TCR beta V segments appeared in productive rearrangements about 87% or about 30% of the time, broadly matching IMGT annotations. According to the authors, the approach could potentially be generalized to other disease states and immunological phenotypes. At a false discovery rate of 0.05, a later analysis linked 16,000 or so TCR beta sequences to specific HLA alleles. The classifier was reported to diagnose cytomegalovirus status with high specificity and sensitivity in both the original and validation cohorts. A cluster of highly shared sequence variants was judged likely to be a technical artifact of the sequencing pipeline. Some IMGT-functional V segments, including TRBV6-2 and TRBV6-3, could not be distinguished by the 87-base-pair reads and were therefore excluded. In a later analysis, HLA-associated TCR beta chains showed more clonal expansion and lower generation probabilities than non-associated chains that were equally common. A later genetic analysis associated a missense DCLRE1C variant with V-gene and J-gene trimming of TCR beta chains, and an independent cohort replicated the association. In vitro tests confirmed that a few of the cytomegalovirus-associated TCR beta chains recognize cytomegalovirus antigens. Correlated functional status among segregating V segments might reflect linkage disequilibrium, but an unknown experimental factor could not be ruled out. According to a later genetic analysis, donors in an Asian-associated ancestry cluster had fewer N-insertions in productive TCRs than the approximately 690-donor mean. This cohort had only TCR beta chains sequenced, and the lack of alpha or paired-chain data limited which features could be detected. Across donors, most TCR sequences were observed very rarely, whereas some public TCRs were present in many individuals.

The cohort comprised some 680 healthy bone marrow donors. All cohort members were sampled while nominally healthy, although unrecorded immune exposures were likely present. The donor tested CMV seronegative and was one of the 352 seronegative cohort members. Each donor provided a peripheral blood sample, and peripheral blood mononuclear cells were used for TCR beta sequencing. Genomic DNA extraction from the blood cell samples was performed with the Qiagen DNeasy Blood Extraction Kit. Remarks on this clone: No antigen is known for it. No much larger clone is present one base from it, and per-base qualities are unavailable.

The method behind the library was the immunoSEQ multiplex PCR assay. For the multiplex PCR, a mixture combining 60 forward primers for TCR Vbeta segments and 13 reverse primers for TCR Jbeta segments was used. Amplification of the CDR3 region of rearranged TCR beta genes was performed with a multiplex PCR assay on genomic DNA. Amplified TCR beta libraries were sequenced as 87-base-pair reads on the Illumina HiSeq System. As for the authors' bioinformatics: A later analysis counted approximately 74 million unique TCR beta chains across the 666 repertoires, and about 10 million of these chains were shared by at least two donors. To remove PCR and sequencing errors, raw reads were error-corrected and collapsed into unique sequences using a nearest-neighbor algorithm that merged closely related sequences. To assign V, D and J gene segments, CDR3 sequences were aligned to IMGT reference sequences. For a sequence to be retained, a match of at least six nucleotides was required to both a V gene segment and a J gene segment. Rearrangements were called productive when the CDR3 lacked stop codons and stayed in frame with V and J; all others were non-productive. Following IMGT convention, CDR3 was defined as the stretch from the second conserved V-encoded cysteine up to the conserved J-encoded phenylalanine. In an earlier analysis of 550 to 650 of the donors, sequences lacking an unambiguous match to a single V gene segment were excluded. An earlier analysis of several hundred of the donors called V segments functional above 56.7% productive rearrangements and segregating when the between-donor standard deviation exceeded 5%. A statistical classification framework was built for diagnosing cytomegalovirus status from the catalog of TCR beta chain sequences. In a later analysis, V and J genes were assigned by comparing TCR nucleotide sequences against IMGT/GENE-DB human TR gene sequences. The TCRdist pipeline was used in a later analysis to assign CDR3 sequences and most-parsimonious VDJ recombination scenarios. In a later analysis, each TCR beta chain was defined by its CDR3 amino acid sequence together with its V-gene family, and reads without a unique V-gene family were excluded. In a later analysis, fewer than 650 highly shared, low-generation-probability nucleotide sequences were removed to address suspected cross-contamination and a sequencing artifact. For each public chain, a later analysis derived a clonal expansion index from normalized ranks of inferred template counts within each repertoire. Generation probabilities in a later analysis came from a VDJ recombination model fitted to out-of-frame rearrangements, and those results were checked against IGoR. A later analysis scored TCR-TCR, TCR-HLA and TCR-CMV co-occurrence with hypergeometric tests, applying a repertoire-size bias correction to TCR pairs. To estimate false discovery rates, a later analysis permuted the HLA or CMV assignments 20 times. In a later analysis, co-occurring TCRs were grouped with DBSCAN, and TCRdist sequence similarity was added when clustering was performed within HLA-allele-positive subsets. Co-occurrence clustering excluded repertoires with fewer than 30,000 or more than 120,000 public chains, plus five with anomalous nucleotide sharing. TCRdb obtained this table from immuneACCESS and retained in-frame rearrangements with V and J assigned. These tables miss some clones; where compared with another copy, unresolved V genes account for less than half of the shortfall, and the remainder is unexplained. V, J and clone size are taken as reported in that table, and D and trimming were inferred from the DNA itself. For this sample the table gives 220,000 or so clones, of which about 70% were detected only once. The ten largest clones capture 1.8% of the sample.

Inclusive of the bounding cysteine and phenylalanine, the CDR3 is 15 residues long. CDR3 DNA is the only sequence kept; it has 45 bases, read in frame from the first base. The junction carries 10 bases between V and J, which are trimmed by 2 bases and 0 bases respectively. From a lookup of the germline V gene (reference sequence), CDR1 and CDR2 are SEHNR and FQNEAQ. The sequence is built from TRBV7-9 and TRBJ1-1; no D gene call is confident. The sequenced sample was PBMCs. This sequence originates from a woman aged 25 to 39 in good health and CMV-seronegative. In nucleotide form, the sequence is TGTGCCAGCAGCTTAACGGGAGCCATGAACACTGAAGCTTTCTTT. Translation gives CASSLTGAMNTEAFF.